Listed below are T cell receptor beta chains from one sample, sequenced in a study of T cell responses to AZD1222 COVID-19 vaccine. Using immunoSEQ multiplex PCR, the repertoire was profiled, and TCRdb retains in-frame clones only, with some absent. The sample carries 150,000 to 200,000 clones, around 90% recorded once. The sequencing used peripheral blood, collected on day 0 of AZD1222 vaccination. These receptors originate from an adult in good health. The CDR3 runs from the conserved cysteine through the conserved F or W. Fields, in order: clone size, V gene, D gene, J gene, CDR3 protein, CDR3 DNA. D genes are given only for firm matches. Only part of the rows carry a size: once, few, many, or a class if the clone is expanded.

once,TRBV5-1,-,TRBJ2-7,CASSPRGSSYEQYF,TGCGCCAGCAGCCCGAGGGGCAGCTCCTACGAGCAGTACTTC
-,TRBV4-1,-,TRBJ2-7,CASSFLDTDEQYF,TGCGCCAGCAGCTTCTTGGACACTGACGAGCAGTACTTC
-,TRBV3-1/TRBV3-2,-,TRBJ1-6,CASSQGNSYNSPLHF,TGTGCCAGCAGCCAAGGGAACTCCTATAATTCACCCCTCCACTTT
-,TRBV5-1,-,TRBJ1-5,CASSLAGQGNQPQHF,TGCGCCAGCAGCTTGGCGGGGCAGGGGAATCAGCCCCAGCATTTT
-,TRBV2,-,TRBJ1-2,CASSEGPRGPKGYTF,TGTGCCAGCAGTGAAGGCCCACGGGGCCCGAAGGGCTACACCTTC
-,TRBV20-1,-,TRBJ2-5,CSASPPTETQYF,TGCAGTGCTAGTCCTCCTACCGAGACCCAGTACTTC
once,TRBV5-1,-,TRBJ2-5,CASSLGSVKETQYF,TGCGCCAGCAGCTTGGGAAGTGTTAAAGAGACCCAGTACTTC
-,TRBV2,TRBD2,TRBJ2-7,CASSERLAGLSYEQYF,TGTGCCAGCAGTGAACGGCTAGCGGGCCTCTCCTACGAGCAGTACTTC
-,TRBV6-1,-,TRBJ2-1,CASIMGPQSYNEQFF,TGTGCCAGCATAATGGGGCCACAAAGCTACAATGAGCAGTTCTTC
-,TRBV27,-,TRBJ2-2,CASTPQGGNTGELFF,TGTGCCAGCACCCCTCAAGGGGGTAACACCGGGGAGCTGTTTTTT
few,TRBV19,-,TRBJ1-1,CASSIFMNTEAFF,TGTGCCAGTAGTATATTCATGAACACTGAAGCTTTCTTT
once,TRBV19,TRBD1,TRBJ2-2,CATKGQGADTGELFF,TGTGCCACCAAGGGACAGGGGGCTGACACCGGGGAGCTGTTTTTT
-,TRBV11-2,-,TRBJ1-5,CASSTDRNQPQHF,TGTGCCAGCAGCACGGATCGCAATCAGCCCCAGCATTTT
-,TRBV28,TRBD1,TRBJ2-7,CASSLPPGTGHFYEQYF,TGTGCCAGCAGTTTACCTCCGGGGACAGGTCATTTTTACGAGCAGTACTTC
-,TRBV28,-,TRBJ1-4,CASSLRATGRTNEKLFF,TGTGCCAGCAGTTTAAGGGCCACAGGGAGAACTAATGAAAAACTGTTTTTT
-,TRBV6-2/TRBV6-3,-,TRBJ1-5,CASSSGTGRQPQHF,TGTGCCAGCAGCTCTGGAACGGGGCGCCAGCCCCAGCATTTT
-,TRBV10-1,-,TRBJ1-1,CASSDGDTEAFF,TGCGCCAGCAGTGACGGGGACACTGAAGCTTTCTTT
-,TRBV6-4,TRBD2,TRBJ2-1,CASSVVSGVGYEQFF,TGTGCCAGCAGTGTTGTTAGCGGGGTGGGTTATGAGCAGTTCTTC
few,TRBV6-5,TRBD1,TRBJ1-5,CASSPTGTHQPQHF,TGTGCCAGCAGCCCGACAGGGACCCATCAGCCCCAGCATTTT
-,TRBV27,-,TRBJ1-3,CASSFSGALGNTIYF,TGTGCCAGCAGTTTTTCAGGGGCTCTTGGAAACACCATATATTTT
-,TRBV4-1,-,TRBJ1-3,CASSLLPGSQSGNTIYF,TGCGCCAGCAGCCTCCTCCCGGGTTCACAGTCTGGAAACACCATATATTTT
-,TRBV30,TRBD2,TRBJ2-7,CAWSPLAGGPYEQYF,TGTGCCTGGAGCCCTCTAGCGGGAGGCCCCTACGAGCAGTACTTC
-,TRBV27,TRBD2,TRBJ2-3,CASSLSAGGADTQYF,TGTGCCAGCAGTTTATCGGCGGGAGGCGCAGATACGCAGTATTTT
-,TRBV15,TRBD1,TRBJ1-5,CATSRDLAAQYRGRAMPQHF,TGTGCCACCAGCAGGGACCTGGCGGCGCAATACAGGGGGCGTGCAATGCCCCAGCATTTT
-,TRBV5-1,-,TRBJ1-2,CASSPGGSQSYGYTF,TGCGCCAGCAGCCCCGGTGGCTCCCAGAGTTATGGCTACACCTTC
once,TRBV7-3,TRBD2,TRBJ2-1,CASSPSRASGNNEQFF,TGTGCCAGCAGCCCTAGTCGGGCTAGCGGGAATAATGAGCAGTTCTTC
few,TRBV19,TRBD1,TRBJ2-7,CASSIGPGQRSYEQYF,TGTGCCAGTAGTATAGGGCCGGGACAGCGCTCCTACGAGCAGTACTTC
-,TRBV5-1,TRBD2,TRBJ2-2,CASSVTSGGADTGELFF,TGCGCCAGCAGTGTAACTAGCGGGGGGGCCGACACCGGGGAGCTGTTTTTT
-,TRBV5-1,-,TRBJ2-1,CASSGGGLGNEQFF,TGCGCCAGCAGTGGCGGGGGCCTGGGGAATGAGCAGTTCTTC
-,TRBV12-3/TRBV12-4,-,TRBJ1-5,CASSLSNNQPQHF,TGTGCCAGCAGCCTGAGCAACAATCAGCCCCAGCATTTT
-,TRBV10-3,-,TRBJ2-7,CAISEGQTYEQYF,TGTGCCATCAGTGAAGGGCAGACCTACGAGCAGTACTTC
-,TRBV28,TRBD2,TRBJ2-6,CASSPIPGGASSGANVLTF,TGTGCCAGCAGTCCGATACCGGGAGGTGCGAGCTCTGGGGCCAACGTCCTGACTTTC
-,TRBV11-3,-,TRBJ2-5,CASSLGYGVQETQYF,TGTGCCAGCAGCTTAGGGTACGGGGTTCAAGAGACCCAGTACTTC
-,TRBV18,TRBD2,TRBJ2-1,CASSPPGTSRTTLQFF,TGTGCCAGCTCACCACCCGGGACTAGCCGCACGACCCTTCAGTTCTTC
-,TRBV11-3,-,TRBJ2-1,CASSLGNEQFF,TGTGCCAGCAGCTTAGGAAATGAGCAGTTCTTC
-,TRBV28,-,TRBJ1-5,CYGLIQPQHF,TGCTACGGTCTTATTCAGCCCCAGCATTTT
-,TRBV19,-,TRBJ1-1,CASSSLTDSTEAFF,TGTGCCAGTAGTTCACTGACAGATAGCACTGAAGCTTTCTTT
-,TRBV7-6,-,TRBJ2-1,CASSLSHSYSPFLYNEQFF,TGTGCCAGCAGCCTCTCTCATTCCTATAGCCCTTTCCTATACAATGAGCAGTTCTTC
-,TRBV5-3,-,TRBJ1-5,CARSFIRGSNQPQHF,TGTGCCAGAAGCTTCATCAGGGGTAGCAATCAGCCCCAGCATTTT
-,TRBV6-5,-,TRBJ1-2,CASSPLEGESYGYTF,TGTGCCAGCAGTCCCCTAGAGGGAGAATCCTATGGCTACACCTTC
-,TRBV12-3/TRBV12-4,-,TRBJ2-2,CASTLDSGELFF,TGTGCCAGCACCCTGGACAGCGGGGAGCTGTTTTTT
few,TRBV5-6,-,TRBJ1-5,CASSFLVPDSSNQPQHF,TGTGCCAGCAGCTTCCTCGTACCGGACAGTAGCAATCAGCCCCAGCATTTT
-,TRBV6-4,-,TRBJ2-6,CASSDTTRSGANVLTF,TGTGCCAGCAGTGATACAACTAGATCTGGGGCCAACGTCCTGACTTTC
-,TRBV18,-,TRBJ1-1,CASSLQSDMNTEAFF,TGTGCCAGCTCACTCCAGTCCGACATGAACACTGAAGCTTTCTTT
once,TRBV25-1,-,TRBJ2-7,CASLKIDYEQYF,TGTGCCAGCCTCAAAATCGACTACGAGCAGTACTTC
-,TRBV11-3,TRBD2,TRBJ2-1,CASSLVRTSIEQFF,TGTGCCAGCAGCTTAGTTCGGACTAGCATTGAGCAGTTCTTC
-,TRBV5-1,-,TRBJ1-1,CASSLFTGPGDTEAFF,TGCGCCAGCAGCTTGTTTACAGGGCCAGGGGACACTGAAGCTTTCTTT
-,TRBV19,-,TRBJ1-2,CASSAGATTELPNYGYTF,TGTGCCAGTAGCGCAGGGGCTACCACGGAACTACCTAACTATGGCTACACCTTC
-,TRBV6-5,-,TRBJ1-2,CASRPGGALNYGYTF,TGTGCCAGCAGACCCGGGGGGGCCCTTAACTATGGCTACACCTTC
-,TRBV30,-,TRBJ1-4,CAWSVPATNEKLFF,TGTGCCTGGAGTGTCCCGGCAACTAATGAAAAACTGTTTTTT
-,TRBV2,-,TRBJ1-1,CASLTDNTEAFF,TGTGCCAGCCTGACAGATAACACTGAAGCTTTCTTT
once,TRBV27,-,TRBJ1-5,CASSLRSEQPQHF,TGTGCCAGCAGTTTGAGATCGGAGCAGCCCCAGCATTTT
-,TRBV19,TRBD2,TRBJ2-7,CASRRGDEQYF,TGTGCCAGTAGGCGGGGGGACGAGCAGTACTTC
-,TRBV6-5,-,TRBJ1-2,CASSYDSNYGYTF,TGTGCCAGCAGTTACGACAGTAACTATGGCTACACCTTC
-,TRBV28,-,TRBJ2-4,CASSPPSLVAKNIQYF,TGTGCCAGCAGTCCCCCCTCACTGGTAGCCAAAAACATTCAGTACTTC
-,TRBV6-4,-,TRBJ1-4,CASSAAGAMDSGPFF,TGTGCCAGCAGTGCGGCCGGAGCGATGGACAGCGGGCCGTTTTTT
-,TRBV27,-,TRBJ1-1,CASSLHRGGTEAFF,TGTGCCAGCAGTTTACATCGAGGGGGCACTGAAGCTTTCTTT
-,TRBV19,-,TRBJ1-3,CASSMPGTSSGNTIYF,TGTGCCAGTAGTATGCCGGGAACTAGCTCTGGAAACACCATATATTTT
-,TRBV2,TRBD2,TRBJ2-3,CASSVASGAADTQYF,TGTGCCAGCAGTGTGGCAAGCGGGGCAGCAGATACGCAGTATTTT